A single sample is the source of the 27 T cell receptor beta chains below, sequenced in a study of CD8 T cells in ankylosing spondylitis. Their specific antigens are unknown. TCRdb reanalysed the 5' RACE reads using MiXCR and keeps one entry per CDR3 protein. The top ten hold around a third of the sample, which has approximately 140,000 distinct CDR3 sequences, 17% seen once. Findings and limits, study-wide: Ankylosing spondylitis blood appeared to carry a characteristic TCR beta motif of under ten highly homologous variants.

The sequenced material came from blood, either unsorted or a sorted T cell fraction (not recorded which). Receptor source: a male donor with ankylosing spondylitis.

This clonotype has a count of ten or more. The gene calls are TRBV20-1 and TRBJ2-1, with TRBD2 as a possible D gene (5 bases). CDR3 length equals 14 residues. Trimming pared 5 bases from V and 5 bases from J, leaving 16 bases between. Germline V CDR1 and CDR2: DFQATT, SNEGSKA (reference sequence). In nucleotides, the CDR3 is TGCAGTGCTCGCCGGGATCCACTCGACAATGAGCAGTTCTTC. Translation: CSARRDPLDNEQFF.

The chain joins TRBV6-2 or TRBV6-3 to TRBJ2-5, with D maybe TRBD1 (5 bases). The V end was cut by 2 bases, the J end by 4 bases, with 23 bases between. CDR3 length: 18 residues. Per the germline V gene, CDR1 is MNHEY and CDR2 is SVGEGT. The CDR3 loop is CASSYIQGAPISGETQYF. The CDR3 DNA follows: TGTGCCAGCAGTTACATTCAAGGGGCGCCCATTTCGGGAGAGACCCAGTACTTC.

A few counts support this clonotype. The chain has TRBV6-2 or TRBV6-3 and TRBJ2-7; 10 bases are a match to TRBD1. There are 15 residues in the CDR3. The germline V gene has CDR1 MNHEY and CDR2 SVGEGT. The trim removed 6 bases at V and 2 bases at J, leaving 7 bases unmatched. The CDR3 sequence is CASRISGTGAYEQYF. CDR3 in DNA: TGTGCCAGCAGAATTTCCGGGACAGGGGCCTACGAGCAGTACTTC.

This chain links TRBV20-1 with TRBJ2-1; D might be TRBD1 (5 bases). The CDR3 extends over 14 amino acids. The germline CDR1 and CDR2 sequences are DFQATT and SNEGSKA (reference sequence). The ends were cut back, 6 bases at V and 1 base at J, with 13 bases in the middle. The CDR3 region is CSAIAQASYNEQFF. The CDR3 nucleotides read TGCAGTGCCATCGCACAGGCATCCTACAATGAGCAGTTCTTC.

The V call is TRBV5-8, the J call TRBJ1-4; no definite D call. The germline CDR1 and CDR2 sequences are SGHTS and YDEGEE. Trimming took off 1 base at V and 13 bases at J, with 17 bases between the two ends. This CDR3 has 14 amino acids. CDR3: CASSLNSILDRLFF. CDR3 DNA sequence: TGTGCCAGCAGCTTGAACAGTATCCTTGACCGACTGTTTTTT.

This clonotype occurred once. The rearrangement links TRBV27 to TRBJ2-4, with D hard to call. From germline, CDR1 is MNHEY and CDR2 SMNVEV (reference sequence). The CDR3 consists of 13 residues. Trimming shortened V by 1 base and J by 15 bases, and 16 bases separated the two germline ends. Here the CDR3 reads CASSLFPFGPLYF. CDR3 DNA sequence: TGTGCCAGCAGTTTATTCCCGTTTGGGCCGTTGTACTTC.

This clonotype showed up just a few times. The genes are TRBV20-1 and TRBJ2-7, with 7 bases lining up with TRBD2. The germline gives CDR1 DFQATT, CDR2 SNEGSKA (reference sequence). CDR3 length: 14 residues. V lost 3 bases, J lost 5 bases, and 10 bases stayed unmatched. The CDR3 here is CSARSGTTRDEQYF. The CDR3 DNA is TGCAGTGCTAGGTCGGGGACTACCAGGGACGAGCAGTACTTC.

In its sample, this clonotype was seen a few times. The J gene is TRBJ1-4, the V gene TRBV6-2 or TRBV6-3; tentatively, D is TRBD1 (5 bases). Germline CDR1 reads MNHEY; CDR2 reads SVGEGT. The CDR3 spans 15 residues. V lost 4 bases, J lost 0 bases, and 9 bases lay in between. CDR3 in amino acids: CASSSRQTTNEKLFF. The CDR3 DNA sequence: TGTGCCAGCAGTTCCAGACAGACAACTAATGAAAAACTGTTTTTT.

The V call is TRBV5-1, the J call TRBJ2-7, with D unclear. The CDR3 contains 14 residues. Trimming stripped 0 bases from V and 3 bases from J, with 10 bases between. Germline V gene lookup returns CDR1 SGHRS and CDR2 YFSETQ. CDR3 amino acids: CASSLEVFFYEQYF. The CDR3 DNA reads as TGCGCCAGCAGCTTGGAGGTTTTTTTCTACGAGCAGTACTTC.

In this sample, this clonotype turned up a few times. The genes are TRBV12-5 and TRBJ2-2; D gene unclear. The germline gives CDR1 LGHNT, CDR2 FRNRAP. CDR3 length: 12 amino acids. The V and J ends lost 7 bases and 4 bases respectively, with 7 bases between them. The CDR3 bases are TGTGCTAGTGTCGGCCCCACCGGGGAGCTGTTTTTT. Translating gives CASVGPTGELFF.

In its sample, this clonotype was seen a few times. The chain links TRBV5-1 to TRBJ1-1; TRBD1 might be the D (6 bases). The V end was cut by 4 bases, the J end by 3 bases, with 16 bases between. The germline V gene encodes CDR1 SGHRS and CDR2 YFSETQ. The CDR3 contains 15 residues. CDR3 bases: TGCGCCAGCAGCGTAAACCCGGGACACTACACTGAAGCTTTCTTT. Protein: CASSVNPGHYTEAFF.

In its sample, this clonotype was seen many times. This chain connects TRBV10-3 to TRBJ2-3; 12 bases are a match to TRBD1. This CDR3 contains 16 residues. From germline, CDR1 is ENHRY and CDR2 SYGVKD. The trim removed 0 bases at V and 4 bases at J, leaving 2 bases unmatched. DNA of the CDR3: TGTGCCATCAGTGAGTCTGGGACAGGGGGCCCAGATACGCAGTATTTT. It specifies CAISESGTGGPDTQYF.

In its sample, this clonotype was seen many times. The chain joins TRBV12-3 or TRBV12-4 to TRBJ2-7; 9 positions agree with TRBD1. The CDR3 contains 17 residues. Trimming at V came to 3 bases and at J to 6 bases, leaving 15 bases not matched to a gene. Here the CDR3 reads CASSLRLPWDRVVEQYF. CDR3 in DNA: TGTGCCAGCAGTTTGAGGCTTCCCTGGGACAGGGTTGTCGAGCAGTACTTC.

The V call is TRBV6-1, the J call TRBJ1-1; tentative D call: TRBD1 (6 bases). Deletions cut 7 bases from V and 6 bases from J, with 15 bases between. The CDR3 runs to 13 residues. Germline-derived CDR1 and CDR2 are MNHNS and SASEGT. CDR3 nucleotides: TGTGCCAGCATCGACAGGACAATGGCTGAAGCTTTCTTT. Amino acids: CASIDRTMAEAFF.

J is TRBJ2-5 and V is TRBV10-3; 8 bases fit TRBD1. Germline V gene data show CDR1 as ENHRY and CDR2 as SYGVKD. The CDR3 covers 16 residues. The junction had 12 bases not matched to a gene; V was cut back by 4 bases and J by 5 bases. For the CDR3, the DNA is TGTGCCATCAGTGTAGACAGGGGCCCAAGAATGGAGACCCAGTACTTC. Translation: CAISVDRGPRMETQYF.

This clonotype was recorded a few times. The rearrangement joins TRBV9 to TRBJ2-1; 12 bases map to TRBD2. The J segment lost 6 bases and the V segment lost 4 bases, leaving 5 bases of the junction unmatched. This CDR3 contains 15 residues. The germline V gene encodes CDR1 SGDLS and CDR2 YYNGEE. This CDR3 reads CASSPGLAGPNEQFF. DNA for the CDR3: TGTGCCAGCAGCCCGGGACTAGCGGGTCCCAATGAGCAGTTCTTC.

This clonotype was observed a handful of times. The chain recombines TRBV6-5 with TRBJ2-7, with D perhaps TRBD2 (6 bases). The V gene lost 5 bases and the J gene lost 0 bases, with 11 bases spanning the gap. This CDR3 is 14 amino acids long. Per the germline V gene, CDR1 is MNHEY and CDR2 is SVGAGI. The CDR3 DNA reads TGTGCCAGCAGTGCCTCGACTAGCTCCTACGAGCAGTACTTC. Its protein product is CASSASTSSYEQYF.

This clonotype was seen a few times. This chain's CDR3 is CSARGRERVYEQYF. As DNA, the CDR3 is TGCAGTGCTAGAGGGAGGGAAAGAGTCTACGAGCAGTACTTC. The chain carries TRBV20-1 and TRBJ2-7; D perhaps matches TRBD2 (6 bases). V gave up 1 base and J gave up 3 bases, with 13 bases separating them. This CDR3 is 14 amino acids long. Germline assignment: CDR1 DFQATT and CDR2 SNEGSKA (reference sequence).

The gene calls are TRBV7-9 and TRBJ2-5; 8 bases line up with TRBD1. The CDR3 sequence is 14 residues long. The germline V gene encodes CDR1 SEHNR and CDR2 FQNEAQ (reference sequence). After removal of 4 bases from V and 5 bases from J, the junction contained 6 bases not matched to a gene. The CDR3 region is CASSSPDRAETQYF. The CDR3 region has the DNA TGTGCCAGCAGCTCGCCGGACAGGGCGGAGACCCAGTACTTC.

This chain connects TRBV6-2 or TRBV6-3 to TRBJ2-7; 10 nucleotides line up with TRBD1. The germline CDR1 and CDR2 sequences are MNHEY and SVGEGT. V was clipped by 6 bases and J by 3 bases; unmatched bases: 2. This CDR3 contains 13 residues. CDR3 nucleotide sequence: TGTGCCAGCAGGGGGACAGGGGACTACGAGCAGTACTTC. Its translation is CASRGTGDYEQYF.

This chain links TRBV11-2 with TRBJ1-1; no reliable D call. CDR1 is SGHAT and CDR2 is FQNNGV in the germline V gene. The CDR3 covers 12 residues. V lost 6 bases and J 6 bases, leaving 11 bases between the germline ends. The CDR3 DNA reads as TGTGCCAGCAGAACGGATCCACCTGAAGCTTTCTTT. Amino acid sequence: CASRTDPPEAFF. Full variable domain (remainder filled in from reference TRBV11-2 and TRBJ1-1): EAGVAQSPRYKIIEKRQSVAFWCNPISGHATLYWYQQILGQGPKLLIQFQNNGVVDDSQLPKDRFSAERLKGVDSTLKIQPAKLEDSAVYLCASRTDPPEAFFGQGTRLTVV.

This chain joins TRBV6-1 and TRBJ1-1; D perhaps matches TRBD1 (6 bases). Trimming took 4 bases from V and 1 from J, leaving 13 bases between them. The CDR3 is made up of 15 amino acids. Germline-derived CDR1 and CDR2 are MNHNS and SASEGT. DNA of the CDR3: TGTGCCAGCAGTGGGAGGAGCAGGGGGAACACTGAAGCTTTCTTT. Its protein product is CASSGRSRGNTEAFF.

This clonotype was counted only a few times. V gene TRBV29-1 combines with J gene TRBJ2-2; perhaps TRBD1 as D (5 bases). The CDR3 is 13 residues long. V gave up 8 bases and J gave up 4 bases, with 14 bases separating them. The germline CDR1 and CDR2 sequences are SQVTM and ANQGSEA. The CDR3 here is CSTRGSATGELFF. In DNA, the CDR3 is TGCAGCACAAGGGGTTCTGCCACCGGGGAGCTGTTTTTT.

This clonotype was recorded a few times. CDR3 in amino acids: CASSLVGTELYYYEQYF. CDR3 coding DNA: TGCGCCAGCAGCTTGGTCGGGACAGAACTTTATTACTACGAGCAGTACTTC. The chain couples TRBV5-1 to TRBJ2-7; TRBD1 matches at 7 bases. J was trimmed by 3 bases and V by 0 bases; bases with no gene match: 12. CDR1 is SGHRS and CDR2 is YFSETQ in the germline V gene. The CDR3 length is 17 residues.

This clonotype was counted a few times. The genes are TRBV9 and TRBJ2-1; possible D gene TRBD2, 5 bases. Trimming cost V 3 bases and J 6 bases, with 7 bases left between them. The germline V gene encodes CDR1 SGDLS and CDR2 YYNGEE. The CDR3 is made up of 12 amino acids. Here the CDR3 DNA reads TGTGCCAGCAGCGGGGCGGGCAATGAGCAGTTCTTC. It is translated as CASSGAGNEQFF. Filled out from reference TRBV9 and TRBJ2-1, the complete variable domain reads DSGVTQTPKHLITATGQRVTLRCSPRSGDLSVYWYQQSLDQGLQFLIQYYNGEERAKGNILERFSAQQFPDLHSELNLSSLELGDSALYFCASSGAGNEQFFGPGTRLTVL.

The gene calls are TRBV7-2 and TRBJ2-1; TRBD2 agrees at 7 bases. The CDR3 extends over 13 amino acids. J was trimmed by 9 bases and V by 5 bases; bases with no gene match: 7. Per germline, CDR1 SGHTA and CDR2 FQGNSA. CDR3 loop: CASSLSGTTEQFF. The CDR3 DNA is TGTGCCAGCAGCCTGTCCGGGACTACTGAGCAGTTCTTC.

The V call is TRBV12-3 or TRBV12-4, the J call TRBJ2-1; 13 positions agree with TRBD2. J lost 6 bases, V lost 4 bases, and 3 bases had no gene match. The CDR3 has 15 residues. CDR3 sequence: CASSWTSGSGNEQFF. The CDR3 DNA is TGTGCCAGCAGTTGGACTAGCGGGAGTGGCAATGAGCAGTTCTTC.